This T cell receptor beta chain is from a study of tumor and adjacent non-tumor tissue in lung cancer. Concerning this clonotype: The antigen is unknown. The junction departs from germline at one end; a sequencing error may be responsible.

This CDR3 is 16 amino acids long. CDR1 MDHEN and CDR2 SYDVKM come from the germline V gene. TCRbeta libraries were built with three rounds of nested PCR, modified from ARM-PCR. Each CDR3 protein is one row after TCRdb ran MiXCR on the multiplex PCR reads. The sample records fewer than 80,000 distinct CDR3 sequences, 55% to 70% being singletons. This sample's RNA came from whole unsorted tissue. Chemotherapy-naive patients with new lung cancer underwent thoracic surgery in China, August–November 2014. Study-level points and caveats: Compared with tumor, normal lung showed significantly lower TCR diversity. Higher tumor TCR diversity was associated with shorter survival.

V and J are TRBV28 and TRBJ2-7; 8 nucleotides match TRBD2. Sequencing was carried out using lung tumor tissue. This TCR was sampled from a woman between 65 and 79 years old with non-small cell lung cancer. CDR3 coding DNA: TGTACCAGAACCCTAAAGGGACTAGGGGTTACCTACGAGCAGTACTTC. Translation: CTRTLKGLGVTYEQYF. The entire variable domain, with the rest obtained from reference TRBV28 and TRBJ2-7, is as follows: DVKVTQSSRYLVKRTGEKVFLECVQDMDHENMFWYRQDPGLGLRLIYFSYDVKMKEKGDIPEGYSVSREKKERFSLILESASTNQTSMYLCTRTLKGLGVTYEQYFGPGTRLTVT.